The 20 T cell receptor beta chains in this list originate from one sample, sequenced in a study of cytomegalovirus exposure and HLA in healthy donors. In the PCR, 60 Vbeta and 13 Jbeta primers were used. Data came from immunoSEQ multiplex PCR; TCRdb stores just in-frame clones and leaves some out. Of roughly 160,000 clones listed, roughly 70% are singletons. The sequenced sample was PBMCs. The receptor source for this set is a girl between 5 and 17 years old in good health and CMV-seronegative.

This clone was seen a single time. The rearrangement links TRBV6-5 to TRBJ1-2, with 8 bases matching TRBD1. The junction had 4 bases not matched to a gene; V was cut back by 6 bases and J by 7 bases. There are 12 residues in the CDR3. CDR1 is MNHEY, CDR2 SVGAGI, per germline. Written as DNA, the CDR3 is TGTGCCAGCAGCGGACAGGGAGGTGGCTACACCTTC. Translated: CASSGQGGGYTF.

The chain recombines TRBV2 with TRBJ2-1; the match to TRBD2 covers 9 bases. This CDR3 contains 15 residues. The V gene end was trimmed by 4 bases and the J gene end by 7 bases; junction bases not matched to a gene: 8. Germline V lookup: CDR1 SNHLY, CDR2 FYNNEI. In nucleotides, the CDR3 is TGTGCCAGCAGTGTGGCGGGGGGGCCGGGGAATGAGCAGTTCTTC. This codes for CASSVAGGPGNEQFF.

The V gene is TRBV7-2, the J gene TRBJ2-7; 9 nucleotides line up with TRBD2. Per germline, CDR1 SGHTA and CDR2 FQGNSA. The CDR3 has 15 residues. The junction had 5 bases not matched to a gene; V was cut back by 1 base and J by 4 bases. Here the CDR3 DNA reads TGTGCCAGCAGCTTAGGGAGTAGCGGGGGTTACGAGCAGTACTTC. Its translation is CASSLGSSGGYEQYF.

J is TRBJ1-4 and V is TRBV29-1; D might be TRBD1 (6 bases). This CDR3 has 13 residues. Germline V CDR1 and CDR2: SQVTM, ANQGSEA. Deletions cut 2 bases from V and 5 bases from J, with 9 bases between. The CDR3 spells CSVERQGNEKLFF. The CDR3 DNA is TGCAGCGTTGAAAGGCAGGGGAATGAAAAACTGTTTTTT.

The V gene is TRBV30, the J gene TRBJ1-6, with 7 nucleotides matching TRBD1. This CDR3 spans 17 amino acids. J gave up 3 bases and V 1 base, and 9 bases lay outside the gene matches. Germline assignment: CDR1 GTSNPN and CDR2 SVGIG (reference sequence). The CDR3: CAWSGVQGIGYNSPLHF. The CDR3 DNA reads TGTGCCTGGAGTGGAGTACAGGGGATAGGCTATAATTCACCCCTCCACTTT.

The chain combines TRBV6-6 with TRBJ2-1; unclear D gene. The V end was cut by 6 bases, the J end by 4 bases, with 7 bases between. Germline loops: CDR1 MNHNY, CDR2 SVGAGI (reference sequence). The CDR3 extends over 12 amino acids. The CDR3 reads CASSPQYNEQFF. The CDR3 DNA follows: TGTGCCAGCAGCCCACAATACAATGAGCAGTTCTTC.

The chain combines TRBV5-1 with TRBJ2-5, with 7 bases matching TRBD1. Germline-derived CDR1 and CDR2 are SGHRS and YFSETQ. The CDR3 loop spans 15 amino acids. Unmatched junction bases numbered 6, after V lost 0 bases and J lost 4 bases. The CDR3 loop is CASSLDDRVGETQYF. The CDR3 nucleotides are TGCGCCAGCAGCTTGGATGACAGGGTGGGAGAGACCCAGTACTTC.

This clone was recorded once. The chain links TRBV28 to TRBJ1-4; no reliable D call. Trimming removed 8 bases at V and 0 bases at J, with 16 bases between. Looked up from germline, CDR1 is MDHEN and CDR2 is SYDVKM. The CDR3 runs to 16 residues. In DNA form, the CDR3 reads TGTGCCAGCGTCACACCCTCCGGGACAACTAATGAAAAACTGTTTTTT. The encoded protein is CASVTPSGTTNEKLFF.

The chain uses TRBV6-4 and TRBJ1-2; tentatively, D is TRBD1 (6 bases). Germline V gives CDR1 MRHNA, CDR2 SNTAGT. There are 13 residues in the CDR3. Trimming left V 3 bases short and J 7 bases short, with 12 bases between. The CDR3 region is CASSEGAGSGYTF. The CDR3 DNA reads TGTGCCAGCAGTGAGGGGGCAGGGTCTGGCTACACCTTC.

The CDR3 DNA is TGTGCCTGGAGTCCCGGGGGCTATGGCTACACCTTC. This gives the protein CAWSPGGYGYTF. V gene TRBV30 combines with J gene TRBJ1-2; D possibly corresponds to TRBD1 (5 bases). CDR3 length: 12 residues. Germline V gene lookup returns CDR1 GTSNPN and CDR2 SVGIG (reference sequence). Between the trimmed V and J ends, which lost 2 bases and 4 bases, there was a span of 8 bases.

This clone was detected only a few times. The rearrangement uses TRBV29-1 and TRBJ1-3, with D possibly matching TRBD1 (6 bases). V was trimmed by 0 bases and J by 3 bases, leaving 9 bases between them. CDR1 is SQVTM, CDR2 ANQGSEA, per germline. The CDR3 has 14 amino acids. CDR3 sequence: CSVEDLDSGNTIYF. The DNA of the CDR3 is TGCAGCGTTGAAGATCTGGACAGTGGAAACACCATATATTTT.

The chain couples TRBV7-9 to TRBJ1-2; 7 positions agree with TRBD1. Germline CDR1 SEHNR, CDR2 FQNEAQ (reference sequence). The CDR3 runs 14 residues. Trimming cost V 4 bases and J 6 bases; bases outside gene matches: 8. The CDR3 DNA sequence: TGTGCCAGCAGCTCCGGACAGGTTACCAATGGCTACACCTTC. It is translated as CASSSGQVTNGYTF.

The chain is built from TRBV4-1 and TRBJ1-1; no definite D call. This CDR3 contains 12 residues. Germline CDR1 and CDR2: MGHRA and YSYEKL. V dropped 2 bases and J dropped 2 bases, with 3 bases sitting between them. This CDR3 reads CASSQTNTEAFF. CDR3 bases: TGCGCCAGCAGCCAAACAAACACTGAAGCTTTCTTT.

The sample holds a few counts of this clone. The chain is built from TRBV5-1 and TRBJ2-7; possible D gene TRBD1, 6 bases. The germline CDR1 and CDR2 sequences are SGHRS and YFSETQ. CDR3 length equals 14 residues. Trimming stripped 4 bases from V and 4 bases from J, with 15 bases between. The CDR3 here is CASSLTQGQYEQYF. The CDR3 DNA reads as TGCGCCAGCAGCCTAACTCAGGGACAATACGAGCAGTACTTC.

The gene calls are TRBV30 and TRBJ1-1; TRBD1 matches 7 bases. Germline-derived CDR1 and CDR2 are GTSNPN and SVGIG (reference sequence). This CDR3 region has 13 residues. V shed 5 bases, J shed 1 base, and the junction held 4 bases outside the gene matches. This chain's CDR3 is CAWEGQTNTEAFF. The CDR3 nucleotides are TGTGCCTGGGAGGGACAGACGAACACTGAAGCTTTCTTT. Full variable domain (missing parts from reference TRBV30 and TRBJ1-1): SQTIHQWPATLVQPVGSPLSLECTVEGTSNPNLYWYRQAAGRGLQLLFYSVGIGQISSEVPQNLSASRPQDRQFILSSKKLLLSDSGFYLCAWEGQTNTEAFFGQGTRLTVV.

J is TRBJ1-2 and V is TRBV18; possibly TRBD1 for D (5 bases). Germline CDR1 and CDR2: KGHSH and LQKENI. V was pared by 5 bases and J by 5 bases, with 12 bases between. There are 13 residues in the CDR3. The CDR3 nucleotides are TGTGCCAGCTCATTACAGGCAGCTTATGGCTACACCTTC. Protein product: CASSLQAAYGYTF.

The V call is TRBV9, the J call TRBJ2-5, with D perhaps TRBD2 (5 bases). The length of the CDR3 is 14 residues. CDR1 and CDR2 from the germline V gene are SGDLS and YYNGEE. V was shortened by 0 bases and J by 5 bases, with 11 bases between the two germline ends. The CDR3 here is CASSVAAGGETQYF. CDR3 DNA: TGTGCCAGCAGCGTAGCCGCGGGCGGGGAGACCCAGTACTTC.

The genes are TRBV6-1 and TRBJ1-2, with D unresolved. Germline V gene lookup returns CDR1 MNHNS and CDR2 SASEGT. V lost 4 bases, J lost 7 bases, and 10 bases lay in between. The CDR3 is 12 amino acids. The CDR3 bases are TGTGCCAGCAGTGGTAGAGGGATTGGCTACACCTTC. Protein product: CASSGRGIGYTF.

The rearrangement joins TRBV6-6 to TRBJ1-3, with D perhaps matching TRBD1 (6 bases). There are 14 residues in the CDR3. The V end lost 6 bases, the J end lost 0 bases, and 9 bases lay between the germline ends. Per germline, CDR1 MNHNY and CDR2 SVGAGI (reference sequence). The CDR3 sequence: CASRIQGSGNTIYF. The CDR3 nucleotides are TGTGCCAGCAGGATACAGGGCTCTGGAAACACCATATATTTT.

The chain combines TRBV5-1 with TRBJ2-6, with D possibly being TRBD1 (6 bases). Trimming left V 0 bases short and J 2 bases short, with 9 bases between. The CDR3 has 16 amino acids. Germline values: CDR1 SGHRS, CDR2 YFSETQ. The CDR3 DNA reads TGCGCCAGCAGCTTGGAGGGGGACCCTGGGGCCAACGTCCTGACTTTC. It specifies CASSLEGDPGANVLTF.